This T cell receptor (beta chain) is from a study of sequential checkpoint blockade in melanoma. Germline lookup yields CDR1 MNHNS and CDR2 SASEGT. This CDR3 region has 15 residues. The junction had 1 base not matched to a gene; V was cut back by 2 bases and J by 3 bases. Treatment indicated: randomized to nivolumab then ipilimumab (arm A) or the reverse (arm B). This clone has just a few counts. This table comes from immunoSEQ multiplex PCR, and its TCRdb copy is limited to in-frame clones, with some not included. The sample has 9,500 to 11,000 clones; 78% are singletons. The sequence derives from a human donor with melanoma. The source was CD8+ T cells sorted from blood (inferred from file names), collected from a patient given nivolumab and ipilimumab in sequence. The V gene is TRBV6-1, the J gene TRBJ2-5; 12 positions agree with TRBD2. CDR3: CASSELAGGEETQYF. CDR3 bases: TGTGCCAGCAGTGAACTAGCGGGGGGGGAAGAGACCCAGTACTTC.